These 7 T cell receptor beta chains were all obtained from the same sample, sequenced in a study of T cells after yellow fever vaccination. TCRdb processed the 5' RACE reads anew with MiXCR; each CDR3 protein has one entry. This table holds 500,000 to 650,000 distinct CDR3 sequences, 10% to 15% found once. The starting material was PBMCs, obtained on the day of the yellow fever booster vaccination. All receptors derive from a man aged 25-45 years who received the YFV17D yellow fever vaccine.

In this sample, this clonotype turned up many times. The V call is TRBV29-1, the J call TRBJ2-1; D gene unclear. Trimming took off 7 bases at V and 0 bases at J, with 13 bases between the two ends. Germline lookup yields CDR1 SQVTM and CDR2 ANQGSEA. This CDR3 is built from 14 residues. The CDR3 loop is CSGKYGDSYNEQFF. CDR3 sequence (DNA): TGCAGCGGCAAGTATGGGGACTCCTACAATGAGCAGTTCTTC.

The chain recombines TRBV20-1 with TRBJ1-4, with TRBD1 identical over 9 bases. Germline CDR1 DFQATT, CDR2 SNEGSKA (reference sequence). Trimming took 7 bases from V and 8 from J; bases not matched to a gene: 5. This CDR3 spans 12 amino acids. CDR3 DNA: TGCAGTGTCGCACAGGGGGCAGAAAAACTGTTTTTT. This encodes CSVAQGAEKLFF.

This clonotype was found a few times. This sequence joins TRBV7-7 and TRBJ2-7; the match to TRBD2 covers 7 bases. The CDR3 consists of 14 residues. J gave up 7 bases and V 5 bases, and 11 bases lay outside the gene matches. Germline V gene sequence: CDR1 SSHAT, CDR2 FNYEAQ (reference sequence). This chain's CDR3 is CASSPQLAAEEQYF. CDR3 nucleotides: TGTGCCAGCAGCCCCCAGCTAGCGGCAGAAGAGCAGTACTTC.

This clonotype occurred a few times. The chain employs TRBV12-3 or TRBV12-4 and TRBJ2-1; possibly TRBD1 for D (6 bases). Trimming took off 3 bases at V and 10 bases at J, with 19 bases between the two ends. The CDR3 totals 15 residues. The CDR3 DNA follows: TGTGCCAGCAGTTTGGAGTCAGGGGTACGGGGCGAGCAGTTCTTC. Its protein product is CASSLESGVRGEQFF.

This clonotype was seen at least ten times. This chain uses TRBV29-1 with TRBJ2-2; the D gene is possibly TRBD2 (5 bases). From germline, CDR1 is SQVTM and CDR2 ANQGSEA. V was trimmed by 6 bases and J by 3 bases, leaving 11 bases between them. This CDR3 comprises 13 residues. Written as DNA, the CDR3 is TGCAGCGTCCGGGAACAGTACACCGGGGAGCTGTTTTTT. Its translation: CSVREQYTGELFF.

This clonotype was seen a few times. The CDR3 here is CASSVVEGGYEQFF. The CDR3 bases are TGTGCCAGCAGCGTAGTAGAGGGCGGTTATGAGCAGTTCTTC. The chain combines TRBV9 with TRBJ2-1; weak D call: TRBD2 (5 bases). The CDR3 totals 14 residues. V shed 0 bases and J shed 8 bases, with 12 bases lying between them. Looked up from germline, CDR1 is SGDLS and CDR2 is YYNGEE.

This clonotype has only a few counts. CDR3 nucleotide sequence: TGCGCCAGCAGCTTGGTCGGGGGCCAGGCTGAGCAGTACTTC. Protein: CASSLVGGQAEQYF. The V and J genes are TRBV5-1 and TRBJ2-7; D possibly matches TRBD1 or TRBD2 (6 bases each). The CDR3 is 14 amino acids. Trimming shortened V by 0 bases and J by 7 bases, and 14 bases separated the two germline ends. Germline V gene data show CDR1 as SGHRS and CDR2 as YFSETQ.